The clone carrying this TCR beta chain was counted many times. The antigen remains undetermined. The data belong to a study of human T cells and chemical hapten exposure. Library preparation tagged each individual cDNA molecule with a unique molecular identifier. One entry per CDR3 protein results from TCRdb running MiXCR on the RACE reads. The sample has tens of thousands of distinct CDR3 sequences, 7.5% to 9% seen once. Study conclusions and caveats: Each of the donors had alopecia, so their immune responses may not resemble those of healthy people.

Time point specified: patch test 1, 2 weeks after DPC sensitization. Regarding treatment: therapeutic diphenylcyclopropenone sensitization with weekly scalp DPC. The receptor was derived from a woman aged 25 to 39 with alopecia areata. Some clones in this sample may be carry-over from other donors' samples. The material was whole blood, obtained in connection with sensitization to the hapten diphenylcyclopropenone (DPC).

The CDR3 DNA reads TGTGCCAGCAGCCCAGCCCGGCACCGGAGGGTGGACACTGAAGCTTTCTTT. Translating it yields CASSPARHRRVDTEAFF. The chain recombines TRBV3-1 with TRBJ1-1, with D unclear. Trimming shortened V by 4 bases and J by 3 bases, and 21 bases separated the two germline ends. The CDR3 runs to 17 residues. Germline V gene sequence: CDR1 LGHDT, CDR2 YNNKEL (reference sequence).